One and the same sample provided the 21 T cell receptor beta chains below, sequenced in a study of OX40 agonist ivuxolimab in advanced cancers. Assay: immunoSEQ multiplex PCR; the TCRdb copy retains only in-frame clones and omits some. Here the sample spans under 25,000 clones, about 80% being singletons. The starting material was CD4+ or CD8+ T cells sorted from blood, obtained in a trial of the OX40 agonist ivuxolimab. These receptors were obtained from an adult with an advanced solid tumor such as melanoma, head and neck, liver or kidney cancer.

The chain is built from TRBV5-6 and TRBJ2-2, with TRBD2 matching over 11 bases. There are 16 residues in the CDR3. Trimming removed 0 bases from V and 7 bases from J; junction bases left unmatched: 5. CDR1 and CDR2 (germline): SGHDT, YYEEEE. The CDR3 loop is CASSLELAGVGGELFF. The CDR3 DNA reads as TGTGCCAGCAGCTTGGAACTAGCGGGAGTTGGCGGGGAGCTGTTTTTT.

The chain links TRBV15 to TRBJ2-2; D gene unclear. Germline V gene data show CDR1 as LNHNV and CDR2 as YYDKDF (reference sequence). This CDR3 is 13 amino acids long. The V end lost 1 base, the J end lost 6 bases, and 6 bases lay between the germline ends. CDR3 loop: CATSRVGAGELFF. The CDR3 DNA reads as TGTGCCACCAGCAGAGTGGGCGCCGGGGAGCTGTTTTTT.

J is TRBJ2-6 and V is TRBV27, with 9 bases aligning to TRBD1. The trim removed 6 bases at V and 1 base at J, leaving 13 bases unmatched. CDR1 MNHEY and CDR2 SMNVEV come from the germline V gene (reference sequence). This CDR3 comprises 19 residues. This chain's CDR3 is CASSPKTGQGSSGANVLTF. CDR3 DNA sequence: TGTGCCAGCAGCCCTAAGACGGGACAGGGCTCTTCTGGGGCCAACGTCCTGACTTTC.

CDR3 DNA: TGCGCCAGCAGCCCCGATGGGGCTCATGTCTATGGCTACACCTTC. Translation gives CASSPDGAHVYGYTF. The chain couples TRBV5-1 to TRBJ1-2; D may be TRBD1 (5 bases). Germline values: CDR1 SGHRS, CDR2 YFSETQ. The CDR3 has 15 amino acids. The ends were cut back, 4 bases at V and 4 bases at J, with 17 bases in the middle.

This chain connects TRBV27 to TRBJ1-2, with 8 nucleotides matching TRBD1. Germline CDR1 MNHEY, CDR2 SMNVEV (reference sequence). The CDR3 has 14 amino acids. After removal of 6 bases from V and 8 bases from J, the junction contained 11 bases not matched to a gene. Written as DNA, the CDR3 is TGTGCCAGCAGCCCCCCGGACAGGGAGGGAGGCTACACCTTC. It translates to CASSPPDREGGYTF.

The chain recombines TRBV5-1 with TRBJ1-1; the D gene is possibly TRBD1 (6 bases). This CDR3 is built from 14 residues. Germline assignment: CDR1 SGHRS and CDR2 YFSETQ. V dropped 5 bases and J dropped 1 base, with 12 bases sitting between them. The CDR3 DNA reads as TGCGCCAGCAGTGTGGACAGCCAGAACACTGAAGCTTTCTTT. It encodes CASSVDSQNTEAFF.

This clone was observed a few times. The gene calls are TRBV30 and TRBJ1-1; maybe TRBD1 (5 bases). This CDR3 is 12 amino acids long. Trimming pared 4 bases from V and 5 bases from J, leaving 11 bases between. Germline-derived CDR1 and CDR2 are GTSNPN and SVGIG (reference sequence). This CDR3 is CAWTGYGTEAFF. The CDR3 nucleotides read TGTGCCTGGACAGGGTACGGAACTGAAGCTTTCTTT. Supplemented by reference TRBV30 and TRBJ1-1, the full variable domain reads SQTIHQWPATLVQPVGSPLSLECTVEGTSNPNLYWYRQAAGRGLQLLFYSVGIGQISSEVPQNLSASRPQDRQFILSSKKLLLSDSGFYLCAWTGYGTEAFFGQGTRLTVV.

The chain uses TRBV10-2 and TRBJ1-2; possible D gene TRBD1, 5 bases. The CDR3 extends over 13 amino acids. Trimming stripped 2 bases from V and 6 bases from J, with 10 bases between. Germline V lookup: CDR1 WSHSY, CDR2 SAAADI. The chain's CDR3 is CASSELGEHGYTF. CDR3 nucleotide sequence: TGCGCCAGCAGTGAGCTGGGGGAACATGGCTACACCTTC.

This rearrangement joins TRBV6-5 to TRBJ2-5; D not certain. CDR3 length: 15 residues. Germline V CDR1 and CDR2: MNHEY, SVGAGI. V gave up 7 bases and J gave up 2 bases, with 17 bases separating them. CDR3 in amino acids: CASKQGQATQETQYF. DNA of the CDR3: TGTGCCAGCAAACAAGGCCAAGCAACGCAAGAGACCCAGTACTTC.

V gene TRBV7-2 combines with J gene TRBJ2-5, with TRBD2 identical over 8 bases. CDR1 and CDR2 from the germline V gene are SGHTA and FQGNSA. V trimming: 6 bases; J trimming: 5 bases; junction bases outside the gene matches: 11. The CDR3 consists of 15 residues. The CDR3 nucleotides are TGTGCCAGCAGTCCAACTAGCGGCGTAATGGAGACCCAGTACTTC. It specifies CASSPTSGVMETQYF.

This chain connects TRBV7-9 to TRBJ2-1, with D maybe TRBD1 (5 bases). Germline V gene sequence: CDR1 SEHNR, CDR2 FQNEAQ (reference sequence). The CDR3 has 15 amino acids. V shed 2 bases and J shed 9 bases, with 17 bases lying between them. The CDR3 reads CASSLLAAGLAEQFF. CDR3 bases: TGTGCCAGCAGCTTACTCGCGGCAGGGTTGGCTGAGCAGTTCTTC.

The chain has TRBV6-5 and TRBJ1-1, with a weak D call TRBD1 (5 bases). The CDR3 totals 15 residues. Germline CDR1 is MNHEY and CDR2 is SVGAGI. V lost 6 bases to trimming and J lost 0 bases, with 14 bases between them. The CDR3 coding sequence is TGTGCCAGCAGCCCCGCAGGGTCCATGAACACTGAAGCTTTCTTT. This gives the protein CASSPAGSMNTEAFF.

CDR3 sequence reads: CASSRDRLGYGYTF. In DNA, the CDR3 is TGTGCCAGCAGTCGGGACAGGTTGGGCTATGGCTACACCTTC. This chain uses TRBV27 with TRBJ1-2; 8 nucleotides line up with TRBD1. Germline V gene lookup returns CDR1 MNHEY and CDR2 SMNVEV (reference sequence). J lost 4 bases, V lost 5 bases, and 6 bases had no gene match. This CDR3 has 14 amino acids.

The chain has TRBV5-6 and TRBJ1-1; D is ambiguous. CDR3 length equals 12 residues. Germline lookup yields CDR1 SGHDT and CDR2 YYEEEE. Trimming stripped 4 bases from V and 2 bases from J, with 6 bases between. CDR3 in amino acids: CASSLPNTEAFF. The CDR3 DNA reads TGTGCCAGCAGCCTCCCCAACACTGAAGCTTTCTTT.

This rearrangement joins TRBV7-8 to TRBJ2-2, with a tentative D call TRBD2 (6 bases). Germline V gene sequence: CDR1 SGHVS, CDR2 FQNEAQ. The V and J ends lost 2 bases and 6 bases respectively, with 25 bases between them. There are 19 residues in the CDR3. CDR3 region: CASSLHGSLPGGGAGELFF. The CDR3 DNA is TGTGCCAGCAGCTTACACGGGAGCCTCCCCGGTGGAGGGGCCGGGGAGCTGTTTTTT.

V is TRBV20-1 and J is TRBJ2-1; D unresolved. The V gene's germline CDR1 is DFQATT and CDR2 SNEGSKA (reference sequence). The CDR3 is made up of 11 amino acids. V was pared by 7 bases and J by 3 bases, with 7 bases between. In nucleotides, the CDR3 is TGCAGTGGTGGGAACTACAATGAGCAGTTCTTC. Translating it yields CSGGNYNEQFF.

The rearrangement uses TRBV5-1 and TRBJ1-2; maybe TRBD1 (5 bases). Deletions cut 4 bases from V and 0 bases from J, with 13 bases between. The germline gives CDR1 SGHRS, CDR2 YFSETQ. CDR3 size: 15 residues. The CDR3 coding sequence is TGCGCCAGCAGCGGGGCGTATGAAGCTAACTATGGCTACACCTTC. Its protein is CASSGAYEANYGYTF.

V and J are TRBV5-5 and TRBJ1-5; 7 bases fit TRBD1. V shed 4 bases and J 6 bases; nucleotides not matched to a gene: 10. CDR1 and CDR2 from the germline V gene are SGHKS and YYEKEE (reference sequence). The CDR3 runs 15 residues. The CDR3 coding sequence is TGTGCCAGCAGCGCTCGACAGGGAGGTACTCAGCCCCAGCATTTT. It codes for CASSARQGGTQPQHF. Filled out from reference TRBV5-5 and TRBJ1-5, the complete variable domain reads DAGVTQSPTHLIKTRGQQVTLRCSPISGHKSVSWYQQVLGQGPQFIFQYYEKEERGRGNFPDRFSARQFPNYSSELNVNALLLGDSALYLCASSARQGGTQPQHFGDGTRLSIL.

V and J are TRBV6-1 and TRBJ2-7; D may correspond to TRBD1 or TRBD2 (6 bases each). V lost 8 bases and J 6 bases, leaving 14 bases between the germline ends. Per germline, CDR1 MNHNS and CDR2 SASEGT. The CDR3 is made up of 12 amino acids. The CDR3 DNA follows: TGTGCCAGCGCAGGGGACTTGGGCGAGCAGTACTTC. Translating it yields CASAGDLGEQYF.

This chain joins TRBV9 and TRBJ1-1; 9 bases are a match to TRBD1. There are 16 residues in the CDR3. The germline V gene has CDR1 SGDLS and CDR2 YYNGEE. V gave up 4 bases and J gave up 2 bases; unmatched junction bases: 9. The CDR3 nucleotides are TGTGCCAGCAGCTCCTTAGGACAGGGGAAAAACACTGAAGCTTTCTTT. Its translation is CASSSLGQGKNTEAFF. The full variable domain, with the rest looked up from reference TRBV9 and TRBJ1-1, is DSGVTQTPKHLITATGQRVTLRCSPRSGDLSVYWYQQSLDQGLQFLIQYYNGEERAKGNILERFSAQQFPDLHSELNLSSLELGDSALYFCASSSLGQGKNTEAFFGQGTRLTVV.

The chain joins TRBV2 to TRBJ1-5; TRBD1 matches 7 bases. The germline CDR1 and CDR2 sequences are SNHLY and FYNNEI. With 6 bases clipped from V and 6 bases from J, the junction kept 14 bases outside the gene matches. The CDR3 has 16 residues. The CDR3 nucleotides are TGTGCCAGCAGGGCCTTACAGGGGATTGGTTCTCAGCCCCAGCATTTT. Its protein is CASRALQGIGSQPQHF.